These 6 T cell receptor beta chains originate from one sample sequenced in a study of ipilimumab plus nivolumab after autologous stem cell transplantation. Only in-frame clones appear in the TCRdb table, and some are missing; sequencing was by immunoSEQ multiplex PCR. The table shows 40,000 to 45,000 clones, with 92% occurring only once. Source: PBMCs, taken in a trial of ipilimumab plus nivolumab as post-transplant consolidation. Receptors were obtained from a male donor with multiple myeloma.

This chain joins TRBV15 and TRBJ2-3; 7 nucleotides match TRBD2. This CDR3 region has 14 residues. Germline CDR1 and CDR2: LNHNV and YYDKDF (reference sequence). With V trimmed by 9 bases and J by 5 bases, 11 bases remained unmatched. CDR3 sequence reads: CATSYAGAEDTQYF. For the CDR3, the DNA is TGTGCCACTAGCTATGCGGGAGCGGAAGATACGCAGTATTTT.

This chain links TRBV2 with TRBJ2-5; D may correspond to TRBD1 or TRBD2 (6 bases each). Germline-derived CDR1 and CDR2 are SNHLY and FYNNEI. The CDR3 totals 13 residues. V dropped 8 bases and J dropped 1 base, with 11 bases sitting between them. The CDR3 sequence is CASARGVQETQYF. DNA of the CDR3: TGTGCCAGCGCTAGGGGGGTCCAAGAGACCCAGTACTTC.

The V gene is TRBV5-1, the J gene TRBJ2-3; D is unclear. This CDR3 is 14 amino acids long. Germline CDR1 SGHRS, CDR2 YFSETQ. V lost 0 bases and J lost 2, with 7 bases in between. The CDR3 DNA follows: TGCGCCAGCAGCTTGGATTCAGCCACAGATACGCAGTATTTT. It is translated as CASSLDSATDTQYF.

The V gene is TRBV6-4, the J gene TRBJ2-1; 11 bases match TRBD2. The CDR3 is 15 amino acids. Germline CDR1 is MRHNA and CDR2 is SNTAGT. J lost 8 bases, V lost 6 bases, and 9 bases had no gene match. CDR3 bases: TGTGCCAGCAGCCCTTTAGCGGGAGGGAATTATGAGCAGTTCTTC. Translation gives CASSPLAGGNYEQFF.

The V and J genes are TRBV7-8 and TRBJ2-1; D perhaps matches TRBD2 (5 bases). This CDR3 comprises 14 residues. Trimming stripped 6 bases from V and 0 bases from J, with 9 bases between. In germline, CDR1 is SGHVS, CDR2 FQNEAQ. In nucleotides, the CDR3 is TGTGCCAGCAGGTTGGGGAGCTCCTACAATGAGCAGTTCTTC. Translation gives CASRLGSSYNEQFF.

The gene calls are TRBV5-1 and TRBJ2-7, with a weak D call TRBD2 (6 bases). The CDR3 has 17 amino acids. CDR1 and CDR2 (germline): SGHRS, YFSETQ. The V end was cut by 4 bases, the J end by 0 bases, with 20 bases between. The CDR3 coding sequence is TGCGCCAGCAGCACACGCCAAGGTAGCGGAAGCTCCTACGAGCAGTACTTC. It yields the protein CASSTRQGSGSSYEQYF.